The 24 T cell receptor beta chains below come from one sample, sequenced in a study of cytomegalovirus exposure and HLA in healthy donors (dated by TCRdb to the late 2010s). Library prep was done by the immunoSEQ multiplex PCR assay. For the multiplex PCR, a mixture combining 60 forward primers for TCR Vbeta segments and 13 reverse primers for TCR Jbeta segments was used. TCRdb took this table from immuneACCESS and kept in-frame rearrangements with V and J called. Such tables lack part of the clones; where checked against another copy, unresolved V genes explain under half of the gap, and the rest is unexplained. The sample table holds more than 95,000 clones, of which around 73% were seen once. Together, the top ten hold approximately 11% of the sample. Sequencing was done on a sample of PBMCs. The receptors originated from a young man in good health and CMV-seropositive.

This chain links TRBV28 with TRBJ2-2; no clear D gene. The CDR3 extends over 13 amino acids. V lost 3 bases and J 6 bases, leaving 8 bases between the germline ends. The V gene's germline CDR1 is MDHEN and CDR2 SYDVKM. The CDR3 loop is CASSFLGSGELFF. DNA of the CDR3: TGTGCCAGCAGTTTCCTAGGTTCCGGGGAGCTGTTTTTT.

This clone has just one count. CDR3 loop: CASSPWTGAAEQYF. The CDR3 region has the DNA TGCGCCAGCAGCCCATGGACAGGGGCAGCCGAGCAGTACTTC. The chain is built from TRBV5-1 and TRBJ2-7; 9 nucleotides align to TRBD1. The CDR3 consists of 14 residues. V was pared by 4 bases and J by 6 bases, with 8 bases of the junction left unmatched. Germline loops: CDR1 SGHRS, CDR2 YFSETQ.

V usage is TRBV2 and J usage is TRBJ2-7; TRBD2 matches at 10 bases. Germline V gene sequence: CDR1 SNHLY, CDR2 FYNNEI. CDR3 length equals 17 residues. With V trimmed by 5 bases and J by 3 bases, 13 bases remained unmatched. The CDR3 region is CASSSGLAYRVFYEQYF. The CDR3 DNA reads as TGTGCCAGCAGTTCGGGACTAGCGTACAGAGTTTTCTACGAGCAGTACTTC. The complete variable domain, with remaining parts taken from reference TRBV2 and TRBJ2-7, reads EPEVTQTPSHQVTQMGQEVILRCVPISNHLYFYWYRQILGQKVEFLVSFYNNEISEKSEIFDDQFSVERPDGSNFTLKIRSTKLEDSAMYFCASSSGLAYRVFYEQYFGPGTRLTVT.

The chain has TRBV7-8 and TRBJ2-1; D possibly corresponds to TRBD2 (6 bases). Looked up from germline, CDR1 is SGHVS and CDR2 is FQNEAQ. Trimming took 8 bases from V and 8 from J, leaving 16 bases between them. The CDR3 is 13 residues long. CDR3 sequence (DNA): TGTGCCAGCGGACACACTAGCTGGGATGAGCAGTTCTTC. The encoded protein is CASGHTSWDEQFF.

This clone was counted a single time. The CDR3 reads CASSQIMGAGTEAFF. CDR3 DNA sequence: TGTGCCAGCAGTCAGATTATGGGGGCCGGCACTGAAGCTTTCTTT. The chain carries TRBV27 and TRBJ1-1; maybe TRBD1 (6 bases). V lost 5 bases to trimming and J lost 4 bases, with 17 bases between them. The CDR3 is 15 amino acids. Germline V gene lookup returns CDR1 MNHEY and CDR2 SMNVEV (reference sequence).

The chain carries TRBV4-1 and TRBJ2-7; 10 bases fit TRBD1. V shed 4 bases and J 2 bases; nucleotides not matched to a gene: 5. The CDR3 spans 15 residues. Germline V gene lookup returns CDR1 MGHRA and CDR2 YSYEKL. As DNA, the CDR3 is TGCGCCAGCAGCCGGGTGGGGACAGGGGCCTACGAGCAGTACTTC. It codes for CASSRVGTGAYEQYF.

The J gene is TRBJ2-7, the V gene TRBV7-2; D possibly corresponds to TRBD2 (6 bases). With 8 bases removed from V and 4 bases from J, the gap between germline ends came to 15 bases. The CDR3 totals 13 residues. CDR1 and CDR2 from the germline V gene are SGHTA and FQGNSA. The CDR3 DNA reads TGTGCCAGCGCGGGGCCCCCGTGGTACGAGCAGTACTTC. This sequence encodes CASAGPPWYEQYF.

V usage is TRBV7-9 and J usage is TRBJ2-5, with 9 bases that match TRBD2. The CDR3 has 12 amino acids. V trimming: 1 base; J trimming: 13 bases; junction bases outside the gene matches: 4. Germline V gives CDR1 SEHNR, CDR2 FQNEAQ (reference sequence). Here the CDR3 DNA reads TGTGCCAGCAGCTTAGGTCTAGCGGGATGGTACTTC. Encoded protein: CASSLGLAGWYF.

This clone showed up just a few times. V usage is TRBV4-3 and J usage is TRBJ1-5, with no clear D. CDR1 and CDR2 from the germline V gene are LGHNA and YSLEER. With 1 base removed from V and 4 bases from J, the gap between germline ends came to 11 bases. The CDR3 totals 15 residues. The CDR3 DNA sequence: TGCGCCAGCAGCCAAGTCCTTGGAGCGAATCAGCCCCAGCATTTT. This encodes CASSQVLGANQPQHF.

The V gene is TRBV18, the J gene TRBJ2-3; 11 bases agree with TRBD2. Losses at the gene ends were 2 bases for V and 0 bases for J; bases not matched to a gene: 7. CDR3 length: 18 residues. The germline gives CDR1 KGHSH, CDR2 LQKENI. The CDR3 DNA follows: TGTGCCAGCTCACCAGGCCTAGCGGGAGGCCCTAGCACAGATACGCAGTATTTT. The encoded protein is CASSPGLAGGPSTDTQYF.

This CDR3 reads CASGRGGVREQFF. CDR3 DNA: TGTGCCAGCGGGAGAGGGGGGGTTCGAGAGCAGTTCTTC. The J gene is TRBJ2-1, the V gene TRBV27, with D perhaps matching TRBD2 (7 bases). The V and J ends lost 8 bases and 10 bases respectively, with 18 bases between them. CDR1 is MNHEY, CDR2 SMNVEV, per germline (reference sequence). The CDR3 is made up of 13 amino acids.

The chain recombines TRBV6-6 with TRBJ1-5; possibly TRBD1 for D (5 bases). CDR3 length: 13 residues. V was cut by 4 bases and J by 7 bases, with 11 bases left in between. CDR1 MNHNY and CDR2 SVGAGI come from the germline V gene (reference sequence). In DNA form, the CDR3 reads TGTGCCAGCAGTTGGACAAGGGCACAGCCCCAGCATTTT. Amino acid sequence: CASSWTRAQPQHF.

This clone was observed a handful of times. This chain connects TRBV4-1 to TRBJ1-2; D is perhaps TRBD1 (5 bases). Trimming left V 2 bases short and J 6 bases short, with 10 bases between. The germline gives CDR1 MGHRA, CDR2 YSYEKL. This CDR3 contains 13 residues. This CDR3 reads CASSQFSTDGYTF. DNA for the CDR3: TGCGCCAGCAGCCAATTTTCGACAGATGGCTACACCTTC.

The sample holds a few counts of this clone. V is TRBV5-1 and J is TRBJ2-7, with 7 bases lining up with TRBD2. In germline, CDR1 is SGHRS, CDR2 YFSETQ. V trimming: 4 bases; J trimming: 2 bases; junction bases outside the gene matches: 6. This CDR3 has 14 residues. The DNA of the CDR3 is TGCGCCAGCAGCGCGGGGGTGATCGCCTACGAGCAGTACTTC. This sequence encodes CASSAGVIAYEQYF.

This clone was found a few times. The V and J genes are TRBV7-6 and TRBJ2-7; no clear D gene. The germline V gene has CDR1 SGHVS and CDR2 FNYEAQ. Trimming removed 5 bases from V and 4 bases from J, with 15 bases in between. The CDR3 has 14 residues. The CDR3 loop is CASSPRGSWYEQYF. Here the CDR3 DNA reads TGTGCCAGCAGCCCCCGAGGTAGCTGGTACGAGCAGTACTTC.

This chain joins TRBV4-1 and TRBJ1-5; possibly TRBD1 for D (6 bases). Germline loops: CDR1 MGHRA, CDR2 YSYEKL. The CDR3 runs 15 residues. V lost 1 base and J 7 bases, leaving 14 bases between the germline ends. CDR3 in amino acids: CASSQVRQADQPQHF. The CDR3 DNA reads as TGCGCCAGCAGCCAAGTACGACAGGCGGACCAGCCCCAGCATTTT.

The CDR3 sequence: CASSLARGGGYTF. Written as DNA, the CDR3 is TGTGCCAGCAGCTTAGCGCGGGGTGGGGGCTACACCTTC. The genes are TRBV7-2 and TRBJ1-2; D remains ambiguous. The ends were cut back, 0 bases at V and 8 bases at J, with 10 bases in the middle. The CDR3 covers 13 residues. Germline V gene sequence: CDR1 SGHTA, CDR2 FQGNSA.

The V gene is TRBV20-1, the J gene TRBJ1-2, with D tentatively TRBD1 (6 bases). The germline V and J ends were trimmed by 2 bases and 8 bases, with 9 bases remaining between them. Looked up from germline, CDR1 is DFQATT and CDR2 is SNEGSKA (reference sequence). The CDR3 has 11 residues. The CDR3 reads CSARITGGYTF. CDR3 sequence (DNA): TGCAGTGCTAGAATTACAGGGGGCTACACCTTC.

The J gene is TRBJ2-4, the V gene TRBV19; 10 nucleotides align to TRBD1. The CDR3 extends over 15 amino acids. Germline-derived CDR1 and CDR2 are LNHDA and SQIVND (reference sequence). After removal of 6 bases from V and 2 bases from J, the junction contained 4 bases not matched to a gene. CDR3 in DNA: TGTGCCAGTAGGACAGGGGGCTTGTCCAAAAACATTCAGTACTTC. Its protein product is CASRTGGLSKNIQYF.

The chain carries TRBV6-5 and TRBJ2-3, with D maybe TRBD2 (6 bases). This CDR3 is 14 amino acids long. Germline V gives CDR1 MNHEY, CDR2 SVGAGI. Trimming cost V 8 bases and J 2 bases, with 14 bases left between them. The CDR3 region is CASADSGYTDTQYF. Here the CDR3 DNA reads TGTGCCAGCGCCGATAGCGGTTACACAGATACGCAGTATTTT.

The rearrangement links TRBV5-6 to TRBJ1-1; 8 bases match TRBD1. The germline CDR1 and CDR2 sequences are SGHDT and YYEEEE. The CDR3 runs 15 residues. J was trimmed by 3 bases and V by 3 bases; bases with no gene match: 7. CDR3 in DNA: TGTGCCAGCAGCTCCCCGGGACAGGCTTACACTGAAGCTTTCTTT. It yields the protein CASSSPGQAYTEAFF.

CDR3 sequence (DNA): TGCGCCAGCAGCCCGGGACAGACCTACGAGCAGTACTTC. Residues: CASSPGQTYEQYF. The chain combines TRBV4-1 with TRBJ2-7, with 7 bases matching TRBD1. CDR1 is MGHRA and CDR2 is YSYEKL in the germline V gene. The length of the CDR3 is 13 residues. The trim removed 4 bases at V and 2 bases at J, leaving 2 bases unmatched.

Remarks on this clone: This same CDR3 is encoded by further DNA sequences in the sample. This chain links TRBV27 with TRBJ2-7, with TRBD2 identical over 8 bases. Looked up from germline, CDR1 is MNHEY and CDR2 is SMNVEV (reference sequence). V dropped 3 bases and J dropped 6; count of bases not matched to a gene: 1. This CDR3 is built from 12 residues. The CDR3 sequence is CASSFGGGEQYF. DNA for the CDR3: TGTGCCAGCAGTTTCGGGGGGGGCGAGCAGTACTTC.

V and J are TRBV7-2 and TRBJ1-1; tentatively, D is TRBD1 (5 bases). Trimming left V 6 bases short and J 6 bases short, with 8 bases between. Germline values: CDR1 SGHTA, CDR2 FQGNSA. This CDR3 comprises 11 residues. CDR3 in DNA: TGTGCCAGCAGACAAGGGGCTGAAGCTTTCTTT. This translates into CASRQGAEAFF.